Below are 10 T cell receptor beta chains sequenced from a single sample in a study of control samples from healthy donors and cancer patients. Method: immunoSEQ multiplex PCR; TCRdb's copy keeps in-frame clones and lacks some. The data show about 250,000 clones, with 82% seen just once and 13% held by the top ten. The specimen was PBMCs. All receptors derive from a woman in her sixties with lung cancer.

The chain carries TRBV6-1 and TRBJ2-7; possible D gene TRBD1, 5 bases. V was trimmed by 2 bases and J by 3 bases, leaving 11 bases between them. The CDR3 has 14 residues. Germline V gene sequence: CDR1 MNHNS, CDR2 SASEGT. CDR3 sequence: CASSESAGHYEQYF. The CDR3 DNA is TGTGCCAGCAGTGAAAGTGCCGGACACTACGAGCAGTACTTC.

This chain connects TRBV3-1 (or the pseudogene TRBV3-2) to TRBJ2-5; D gene unclear. Germline values: CDR1 LGHDT, CDR2 YNNKEL (reference sequence). Deletions cut 4 bases from V and 3 bases from J, with 12 bases between. The CDR3 is 14 amino acids. The chain's CDR3 is CASSPSGAEETQYF. Here the CDR3 DNA reads TGTGCCAGCAGCCCCTCGGGCGCGGAAGAGACCCAGTACTTC.

The chain recombines TRBV25-1 with TRBJ2-5, with 10 bases aligning to TRBD2. Per the germline V gene, CDR1 is MGHDK and CDR2 is SYGVNS. The length of the CDR3 is 13 residues. J lost 4 bases, V lost 7 bases, and 3 bases had no gene match. The CDR3 DNA sequence: TGTGCCAGCACCCTAGCGGGAGCAGAGACCCAGTACTTC. Protein sequence: CASTLAGAETQYF.

Many counts were recorded for this clone. The V call is TRBV7-3, the J call TRBJ2-7; D remains ambiguous. Germline V gives CDR1 SGHTA, CDR2 FQGTGA. V lost 3 bases and J 0 bases, leaving 9 bases between the germline ends. This CDR3 region has 14 residues. The CDR3 DNA is TGTGCCAGCAGCTTGTTAGCTGGCTCCTACGAGCAGTACTTC. This gives the protein CASSLLAGSYEQYF.

This clone showed up just once. The chain uses TRBV18 and TRBJ1-2; perhaps TRBD1 as D (6 bases). The germline V and J ends were trimmed by 3 bases and 2 bases, with 13 bases remaining between them. CDR1 and CDR2 from the germline V gene are KGHSH and LQKENI. CDR3 size: 15 residues. The CDR3 DNA reads as TGTGCCAGCTCACCTCCGGGACAAGCGAACTATGGCTACACCTTC. It specifies CASSPPGQANYGYTF.

The chain uses TRBV6-6 and TRBJ1-5; D unclear. The CDR3 is 13 amino acids. V lost 5 bases and J 4 bases, leaving 9 bases between the germline ends. From germline, CDR1 is MNHNY and CDR2 SVGAGI (reference sequence). The CDR3: CASSDRQNQPQHF. CDR3 DNA: TGTGCCAGCAGTGACCGTCAAAATCAGCCCCAGCATTTT.

V and J are TRBV2 and TRBJ2-1, with D perhaps TRBD1 (6 bases). The germline V gene encodes CDR1 SNHLY and CDR2 FYNNEI. With 7 bases removed from V and 2 bases from J, the gap between germline ends came to 15 bases. CDR3 length: 15 amino acids. The CDR3 DNA sequence: TGTGCCAGCAACTTACAGGGAAGCCCCTACAATGAGCAGTTCTTC. Protein sequence: CASNLQGSPYNEQFF.

The chain couples TRBV12-3 or TRBV12-4 to TRBJ2-5, with TRBD2 matching 7 bases. This CDR3 region has 13 residues. V was clipped by 7 bases and J by 4 bases; unmatched bases: 6. CDR3 bases: TGTGCCAGCACGCCCGGGGGGTTAGAGACCCAGTACTTC. Its translation is CASTPGGLETQYF.

V gene TRBV6-6 combines with J gene TRBJ2-2; possibly TRBD2 for D (6 bases). V was clipped by 6 bases and J by 1 base, with 9 bases between them. The germline V gene encodes CDR1 MNHNY and CDR2 SVGAGI (reference sequence). The CDR3 consists of 14 residues. CDR3 protein: CASRRGMNTGELFF. CDR3 DNA sequence: TGTGCCAGCAGGCGGGGTATGAACACCGGGGAGCTGTTTTTT.

This rearrangement joins TRBV2 to TRBJ2-7; D remains unclear. Germline assignment: CDR1 SNHLY and CDR2 FYNNEI. V was shortened by 3 bases and J by 2 bases, with 14 bases between the two germline ends. The CDR3 loop spans 15 amino acids. The CDR3 DNA is TGTGCCAGCAGTGATAGGAAGGGCTGGACCTACGAGCAGTACTTC. Translating it yields CASSDRKGWTYEQYF.